These 27 T cell receptor beta chains originate from one sample sequenced in a study of shared clonotypes between healthy human individuals. Measured with immunoSEQ multiplex PCR; TCRdb has only the in-frame clones, and not every one. The sample lists approximately 2.5 million clones, 93% occurring once. The specimen sequenced was naive CD4+ T cells from PBMCs. Subset specified: CD45RA+ positively selected. These receptors all stem from a man aged 18 to 30 in good health. Some clones in this sample may be carry-over from other donors' samples.

The genes are TRBV9 and TRBJ2-7; 12 nucleotides agree with TRBD2. V was clipped by 2 bases and J by 2 bases; unmatched bases: 5. This CDR3 is built from 16 residues. Germline CDR1 SGDLS, CDR2 YYNGEE. The CDR3 DNA reads as TGTGCCAGCAGCGTTACAGGACTAGCGGGAACCTACGAGCAGTACTTC. Translation gives CASSVTGLAGTYEQYF.

The CDR3 DNA follows: TGTGCCAGCAGCTTAGCGTGGCGACTAGCGGGAGTCAATGAGCAGTTCTTC. This sequence encodes CASSLAWRLAGVNEQFF. The rearrangement uses TRBV7-2 and TRBJ2-1; 12 bases are shared with TRBD2. The CDR3 has 17 amino acids. The J segment lost 6 bases and the V segment lost 0 bases, leaving 6 bases of the junction unmatched. Germline-derived CDR1 and CDR2 are SGHTA and FQGNSA.

This clone occurred once. The chain has TRBV6-5 and TRBJ1-5; D is undetermined. The CDR3 totals 14 residues. Germline lookup yields CDR1 MNHEY and CDR2 SVGAGI. V lost 4 bases, J lost 7 bases, and 14 bases lay in between. Here the CDR3 reads CASSLLRVAQPQHF. The DNA for the CDR3 is TGTGCCAGCAGTTTATTGAGGGTTGCACAGCCCCAGCATTTT.

This chain links TRBV10-2 with TRBJ2-7; possible D gene TRBD1, 6 bases. Trimming removed 4 bases at V and 3 bases at J, with 13 bases between. The length of the CDR3 is 14 residues. Germline loops: CDR1 WSHSY, CDR2 SAAADI. CDR3 sequence: CASSGNRDFYEQYF. In DNA form, the CDR3 reads TGCGCCAGCAGTGGAAACAGGGATTTCTACGAGCAGTACTTC.

This clone appeared a single time. The rearrangement links TRBV7-9 to TRBJ2-7; TRBD2 matches 7 bases. Germline CDR1 reads SEHNR; CDR2 reads FQNEAQ (reference sequence). Germline trimming cut 5 bases from V and 3 bases from J; bases unmatched to any gene: 7. The CDR3 is made up of 14 amino acids. CDR3 region: CASSISGTNYEQYF. The CDR3 DNA is TGTGCCAGCAGCATATCCGGGACTAACTACGAGCAGTACTTC.

This clone has a handful of counts. The chain couples TRBV7-2 to TRBJ2-7; unclear D gene. Trimming removed 9 bases at V and 7 bases at J, with 13 bases between. The CDR3 runs 11 residues. CDR1 and CDR2 (germline): SGHTA, FQGNSA. CDR3 amino acids: CASADDREQYF. CDR3 sequence (DNA): TGTGCCAGTGCTGATGACCGGGAGCAGTACTTC.

On this clone: Other DNA sequences from this sample encode an identical CDR3 as well. The genes are TRBV2 and TRBJ2-5, with D uncertain. Looked up from germline, CDR1 is SNHLY and CDR2 is FYNNEI. The CDR3 runs 12 residues. V was shortened by 6 bases and J by 1 base, with 6 bases between the two germline ends. The CDR3 protein is CASSPIQETQYF. The CDR3 DNA is TGTGCCAGCAGCCCTATCCAAGAGACCCAGTACTTC.

Worth noting for this clone: The same CDR3 also results from other DNA sequences found in this sample. The chain couples TRBV7-9 to TRBJ1-3; D remains ambiguous. Trimming pared 1 base from V and 4 bases from J, leaving 8 bases between. Germline CDR1 SEHNR, CDR2 FQNEAQ (reference sequence). CDR3 length: 14 amino acids. CDR3 loop: CASSLGVSGNTIYF. The CDR3 bases are TGTGCCAGCAGCTTAGGGGTTTCGGGAAACACCATATATTTT.

This chain connects TRBV7-9 to TRBJ2-5; TRBD1 aligns across 12 bases. The junction had 13 bases not matched to a gene; V was cut back by 7 bases and J by 4 bases. Germline-derived CDR1 and CDR2 are SEHNR and FQNEAQ (reference sequence). The CDR3 covers 17 residues. The CDR3 DNA is TGTGCCAGCACCCTACGGGGAGGGACAGGGGGCGGAGAGACCCAGTACTTC. It specifies CASTLRGGTGGGETQYF.

A single count supports this clone. The genes are TRBV7-9 and TRBJ2-1; D is perhaps TRBD2 (5 bases). This CDR3 has 15 residues. CDR1 and CDR2 (germline): SEHNR, FQNEAQ (reference sequence). The V and J ends lost 1 base and 9 bases respectively, with 16 bases between them. CDR3 residues: CASSLVPTTRSEQFF. CDR3 nucleotide sequence: TGTGCCAGCAGCTTAGTCCCTACTACTAGATCTGAGCAGTTCTTC.

The V call is TRBV15, the J call TRBJ1-2, with 7 bases identical to TRBD1. Germline V CDR1 and CDR2: LNHNV, YYDKDF (reference sequence). The CDR3 consists of 15 residues. Trimming removed 0 bases from V and 2 bases from J; junction bases left unmatched: 3. CDR3: CATSRERDRNYGYTF. In DNA form, the CDR3 reads TGTGCCACCAGCAGAGAGAGGGACAGAAACTATGGCTACACCTTC.

A word on this clone: Other nucleotide sequences in the sample specify the same CDR3. The rearrangement links TRBV7-9 to TRBJ2-1; tentative D call: TRBD2 (5 bases). The V end lost 3 bases, the J end lost 2 bases, and 5 bases lay between the germline ends. The CDR3 extends over 13 amino acids. Germline V gene data show CDR1 as SEHNR and CDR2 as FQNEAQ (reference sequence). The CDR3 coding sequence is TGTGCCAGCAGCTTGACTACCTACAATGAGCAGTTCTTC. This translates into CASSLTTYNEQFF.

Of note for this clone: Other DNA sequences in the same sample also yield this CDR3. The chain carries TRBV30 and TRBJ2-7, with TRBD1 as a possible D gene (9 bases). The germline V and J ends were trimmed by 2 bases and 1 base, with 15 bases remaining between them. The V gene's germline CDR1 is GTSNPN and CDR2 SVGIG (reference sequence). The CDR3 is 15 residues long. The CDR3 region has the DNA TGTGCCTGGAGTCGGGGGGGGACAGGGTCCTACGAGCAGTACTTC. Protein sequence: CAWSRGGTGSYEQYF.

The chain joins TRBV30 to TRBJ1-1; D not certain. V was shortened by 2 bases and J by 4 bases, with 11 bases between the two germline ends. Germline loops: CDR1 GTSNPN, CDR2 SVGIG (reference sequence). The CDR3 totals 13 residues. The CDR3 bases are TGTGCCTGGAGTCCCGGATTGTTCACTGAAGCTTTCTTT. It encodes CAWSPGLFTEAFF.

This clone appeared once. The gene calls are TRBV28 and TRBJ2-7; possible D gene TRBD1, 5 bases. CDR3 length: 13 residues. Germline-derived CDR1 and CDR2 are MDHEN and SYDVKM. V lost 6 bases to trimming and J lost 0 bases, with 9 bases between them. DNA of the CDR3: TGTGCCAGCAGCCGGACACTCTCCTACGAGCAGTACTTC. Protein: CASSRTLSYEQYF.

Remarks on this clone: The sample contains more than one DNA sequence encoding this CDR3. This chain connects TRBV7-9 to TRBJ2-3; the match to TRBD2 covers 8 bases. Germline CDR1 SEHNR, CDR2 FQNEAQ (reference sequence). The V segment lost 1 base and the J segment 3 bases; nucleotides outside the gene matches: 6. The CDR3 extends over 16 amino acids. DNA for the CDR3: TGTGCCAGCAGCTTAGGGACCAGCGGGAGTACAGATACGCAGTATTTT. Translating it yields CASSLGTSGSTDTQYF. The complete variable domain, with remaining parts taken from reference TRBV7-9 and TRBJ2-3, reads DTGVSQNPRHKITKRGQNVTFRCDPISEHNRLYWYRQTLGQGPEFLTYFQNEAQLEKSRLLSDRFSAERPKGSFSTLEIQRTEQGDSAMYLCASSLGTSGSTDTQYFGPGTRLTVL.

This chain connects TRBV11-2 to TRBJ2-5; D is unclear. The CDR3 runs 13 residues. Per the germline V gene, CDR1 is SGHAT and CDR2 is FQNNGV. The V end was cut by 6 bases, the J end by 5 bases, with 13 bases between. CDR3 in amino acids: CASRAAGRETQYF. Here the CDR3 DNA reads TGTGCCAGCAGGGCGGCAGGCCGGGAGACCCAGTACTTC.

The chain links TRBV7-2 to TRBJ1-1; the D gene is possibly TRBD1 (5 bases). Deletions cut 3 bases from V and 0 bases from J, with 17 bases between. The CDR3 runs 17 residues. CDR1 is SGHTA, CDR2 FQGNSA, per germline. CDR3: CASSFVGAAGLNTEAFF. The CDR3 nucleotides are TGTGCCAGCAGCTTTGTAGGGGCAGCGGGATTGAACACTGAAGCTTTCTTT.

V usage is TRBV10-2 and J usage is TRBJ2-1, with 14 nucleotides matching TRBD2. Germline V gene lookup returns CDR1 WSHSY and CDR2 SAAADI. V lost 6 bases to trimming and J lost 2 bases; unmatched junction nucleotides: 6. The CDR3 spans 17 residues. The CDR3 coding sequence is TGCGCCAGCAGGGGGACTAGCGGGAGTACCCCCTACAATGAGCAGTTCTTC. Its protein is CASRGTSGSTPYNEQFF.

Details on this clone: The sample has other DNA sequences that encode this CDR3 too. This rearrangement joins TRBV7-2 to TRBJ2-1; D is tentatively TRBD1 or TRBD2 (6 bases each). This CDR3 spans 15 amino acids. Germline CDR1 and CDR2: SGHTA and FQGNSA. Trimming pared 4 bases from V and 1 base from J, leaving 11 bases between. The CDR3 nucleotides read TGTGCCAGCAGCTCCGGGGGCAGGTCCTACAATGAGCAGTTCTTC. Amino acids: CASSSGGRSYNEQFF. Full variable domain (remainder filled in from reference TRBV7-2 and TRBJ2-1): GAGVSQSPSNKVTEKGKDVELRCDPISGHTALYWYRQSLGQGLEFLIYFQGNSAPDKSGLPSDRFSAERTGGSVSTLTIQRTQQEDSAVYLCASSSGGRSYNEQFFGPGTRLTVL.

The chain uses TRBV5-1 and TRBJ2-3; TRBD1 aligns across 11 bases. The CDR3 contains 14 residues. In germline, CDR1 is SGHRS, CDR2 YFSETQ. Trimming cost V 4 bases and J 4 bases; bases outside gene matches: 2. The CDR3 region is CASSRTGGADTQYF. CDR3 nucleotide sequence: TGCGCCAGCAGCCGGACAGGGGGCGCAGATACGCAGTATTTT.

This sequence joins TRBV5-1 and TRBJ2-1, with D possibly matching TRBD2 (6 bases). The CDR3 runs to 14 residues. Germline V gene lookup returns CDR1 SGHRS and CDR2 YFSETQ. V was pared by 2 bases and J by 8 bases, with 14 bases between. DNA for the CDR3: TGCGCCAGCAGCTTACTGACTAGTTTCGATGAGCAGTTCTTC. Translating it yields CASSLLTSFDEQFF. The complete variable domain, with remaining parts taken from reference TRBV5-1 and TRBJ2-1, reads KAGVTQTPRYLIKTRGQQVTLSCSPISGHRSVSWYQQTPGQGLQFLFEYFSETQRNKGNFPGRFSGRQFSNSRSEMNVSTLELGDSALYLCASSLLTSFDEQFFGPGTRLTVL.

This clone came up once. The chain has TRBV6-1 and TRBJ2-1; 9 nucleotides match TRBD2. J was trimmed by 2 bases and V by 4 bases; bases with no gene match: 9. The CDR3 has 17 amino acids. Germline assignment: CDR1 MNHNS and CDR2 SASEGT. The CDR3 loop reads CASSGPVASGAYNEQFF. CDR3 nucleotide sequence: TGTGCCAGCAGTGGACCGGTCGCTAGCGGGGCCTACAATGAGCAGTTCTTC.

The CDR3 reads CASSSRTSGDYGYTF. The CDR3 DNA reads TGTGCCAGCAGCTCGAGGACCTCAGGTGACTATGGCTACACCTTC. The V and J genes are TRBV7-9 and TRBJ1-2; no firm D call. This CDR3 spans 15 amino acids. Trimming removed 4 bases at V and 3 bases at J, with 15 bases between. The germline V gene encodes CDR1 SEHNR and CDR2 FQNEAQ (reference sequence).

Worth noting for this clone: At one end, the junction sequence differs from germline, possibly due to a read error. The chain recombines TRBV2 with TRBJ2-7; D is perhaps TRBD1 (5 bases). The germline gives CDR1 SNHLY, CDR2 FYNNEI. The CDR3 has 12 residues. CDR3 residues: CASSEARKGPLF. The CDR3 DNA reads as TGTGCCAGCAGTGAAGCGAGAAAGGGGCCGTTATTC.

The chain uses TRBV9 and TRBJ2-2; no firm D call. Germline assignment: CDR1 SGDLS and CDR2 YYNGEE. This CDR3 is built from 16 residues. V was shortened by 3 bases and J by 0 bases, with 12 bases between the two germline ends. The CDR3 DNA sequence: TGTGCCAGCAGCGCCGAGATAGGGACGAACACCGGGGAGCTGTTTTTT. Protein: CASSAEIGTNTGELFF.

The chain employs TRBV5-1 and TRBJ2-3; TRBD2 agrees at 15 bases. The V segment lost 4 bases and the J segment 3 bases; nucleotides outside the gene matches: 9. Per the germline V gene, CDR1 is SGHRS and CDR2 is YFSETQ. The CDR3 sequence is 18 residues long. CDR3 amino acids: CASSQGLAGGLNTDTQYF. In DNA, the CDR3 is TGCGCCAGCAGCCAAGGACTAGCGGGAGGGCTCAATACAGATACGCAGTATTTT. The entire variable domain, with the rest obtained from reference TRBV5-1 and TRBJ2-3, is as follows: KAGVTQTPRYLIKTRGQQVTLSCSPISGHRSVSWYQQTPGQGLQFLFEYFSETQRNKGNFPGRFSGRQFSNSRSEMNVSTLELGDSALYLCASSQGLAGGLNTDTQYFGPGTRLTVL.